A selection of T cell receptor beta chains follows, all from one sample in a study of blood T cell repertoires in COVID-19. Clones were sequenced by immunoSEQ multiplex PCR, and TCRdb holds only the in-frame ones, with some missing. Here the sample spans 150,000 to 170,000 clones, approximately 85% being singletons. Sequencing was done on a sample of peripheral blood. These receptors all come from a woman aged 55-70 years with COVID-19, enrolled during active disease. The CDR3 runs from the conserved cysteine through the conserved F or W. Fields, in order: D gene, clone size, J gene, V gene, CDR3 DNA, CDR3 protein. D genes are given only for firm matches. Size values are once, few and many counts, or a class for expanded clones, and some rows have none.

-	-	TRBJ2-7	TRBV19	TGTGCCAGTAGTACAGGGGATTCCTACGAGCAGTACTTC	CASSTGDSYEQYF
TRBD1	-	TRBJ1-2	TRBV5-8	TGTGCCAGCAGCTTGGGGACAGGGGGCTATGGCTACACCTTC	CASSLGTGGYGYTF
-	-	TRBJ2-1	TRBV29-1	TGCAGCGTTGACAAGAGCTCCTACAATGAGCAGTTCTTC	CSVDKSSYNEQFF
-	-	TRBJ1-6	TRBV12-3/TRBV12-4	TGTGCCAGCGCCAGGGTCCAAAATTCACCCCTCCACTTT	CASARVQNSPLHF
-	once	TRBJ2-3	TRBV11-3	TGTGCCAGCAGCTCGGGTGTCGGACTCAGCACAGATACGCAGTATTTT	CASSSGVGLSTDTQYF
-	-	TRBJ1-1	TRBV5-8	TGTGCCAGCAGCTTGGTGGCCTTGGCTGAAGCTTTCTTT	CASSLVALAEAFF
-	-	TRBJ2-4	TRBV3-1/TRBV3-2	TGTGCCAGCAGCCTACAGGGAACCAAAAACATTCAGTACTTC	CASSLQGTKNIQYF
-	-	TRBJ1-4	TRBV6-6	TGTGCCAGCAGTGGAGGGACCGAAAAACTGTTTTTT	CASSGGTEKLFF
TRBD2	-	TRBJ2-2	TRBV11-2	TGTGCCAGCAGCTTTGTCAGGGGACTAGCGGGGTCCGGGGAGCTGTTTTTT	CASSFVRGLAGSGELFF
-	-	TRBJ2-1	TRBV10-1	TGCGCCAGCAGTGAGCGATTCTCGGGTCCCTACAATGAGCAGTTCTTC	CASSERFSGPYNEQFF
-	-	TRBJ1-1	TRBV5-8	TGTGCCAGCAGCTTGCCCCCCTCAACAGAAGCTTTCTTT	CASSLPPSTEAFF
-	-	TRBJ2-2	TRBV4-1	TGCGCCAGCAGCCCCCCGTTAGGGGGGAACACCGGGGAGCTGTTTTTT	CASSPPLGGNTGELFF
-	-	TRBJ2-1	TRBV6-5	TGTGCCAGCAAGGATCAGGAGGGGGCTCTTGAGCAGTTCTTC	CASKDQEGALEQFF
TRBD1	-	TRBJ1-6	TRBV18	TGTGCCAGCTCACTACACAAACCTGGACAGTTCGGACAGGGGAATTCACCCCTCCACTTT	CASSLHKPGQFGQGNSPLHF
-	-	TRBJ1-4	TRBV6-6	TGTGCCAGCAGTTCCCCCGAGGGCATAGGTTATGAAAAACTGTTTTTT	CASSSPEGIGYEKLFF
-	-	TRBJ1-4	TRBV25-1	TGTGCCAGCAGTGACAGGGGAGTCGCAACTAATGAAAAACTGTTTTTT	CASSDRGVATNEKLFF
TRBD2	-	TRBJ2-3	TRBV19	TGTGCCAGTAGTCCCCCCCCGTTAGCGGGAAACACAGATACGCAGTATTTT	CASSPPPLAGNTDTQYF
-	-	TRBJ1-5	TRBV29-1	TGCAGCGTGGGCCAGGGGTGGGCCGAGCATTTT	CSVGQGWAEHF
-	-	TRBJ2-3	TRBV5-6	TGTGCCAGCAGCTTAGAGAATACGCAGTATTTT	CASSLENTQYF
-	-	TRBJ2-1	TRBV5-4	TGTGCCAGCAGTCTCGGTTGGGCCGCCTACAATGAGCAGTTCTTC	CASSLGWAAYNEQFF
-	-	TRBJ2-2	TRBV25-1	TGTGCCAGCAGTGAAGGGAGAACAGGGTCCGGGGAGCTGTTTTTT	CASSEGRTGSGELFF
-	-	TRBJ1-5	TRBV6-5	TGTGCCAGCAGCCTTAGACAGTCGAATCAGCCCCAGCATTTT	CASSLRQSNQPQHF
-	-	TRBJ1-5	TRBV3-1/TRBV3-2	TGTGCCAGCAGCCAAGAAAAGTCCGGGGCCCAGCATTTT	CASSQEKSGAQHF
-	-	TRBJ1-5	TRBV9	TGTGCCAGCAGCGTAAACGGGGGTGGGAATCAGCCCCAGCATTTT	CASSVNGGGNQPQHF
-	-	TRBJ1-1	TRBV25-1	TGTGCCAGCAGGTCGAACAGGGCGAACACTGAAGCTTTCTTT	CASRSNRANTEAFF
-	-	TRBJ1-1	TRBV30	TGTGCCTGGAGTGGACAGGCCCCGAACACTGAAGCTTTCTTT	CAWSGQAPNTEAFF
-	-	TRBJ2-1	TRBV9	TGTGCCAGCAGCGTAGTGAAGGGGCAATACAATGAGCAGTTCTTC	CASSVVKGQYNEQFF
TRBD1	-	TRBJ1-1	TRBV7-8	TGTGCCAGCAGCTACCGACAGGGGTCGAACACTGAAGCTTTCTTT	CASSYRQGSNTEAFF
-	-	TRBJ2-1	TRBV27	TGTGCCAGCAGTTTGGCCCTCACGGGGAATGAGCAGTTCTTC	CASSLALTGNEQFF
-	-	TRBJ2-2	TRBV9	TGTGCCAGCAGCGCAGGAGTCGGGGACACCGGGGAGCTGTTTTTT	CASSAGVGDTGELFF
-	-	TRBJ1-1	TRBV2	TGTGCCAGCAGTGAAGAGGGGGGGCCCACTGAAGCTTTCTTT	CASSEEGGPTEAFF
-	-	TRBJ2-2	TRBV19	TGTGCCAGCCAGGGGAGGGAGAAGGTGGACGGGGAGCTGTTTTTT	CASQGREKVDGELFF
-	-	TRBJ2-2	TRBV7-3	TGTGCCAGCGGGGGGGCCAACACCGGGGAGCTGTTTTTT	CASGGANTGELFF
TRBD2	few	TRBJ2-5	TRBV7-7	TGTGCTAGCAGCTTAGATGCGGGAGGGCAAGAGACCCAGTACTTC	CASSLDAGGQETQYF
-	once	TRBJ1-2	TRBV7-9	TGTGCCAGCAGCCGGACAGATTTCCATGGCTACACCTTC	CASSRTDFHGYTF
-	-	TRBJ2-1	TRBV19	TGTGCCAGTAGTATTCGGGGGAATGAGCAGTTCTTC	CASSIRGNEQFF
-	-	TRBJ1-2	TRBV3-1/TRBV3-2	TGTGCCAGCAGCCCCTGGGGGGGAGACTATGGCTACACCTTC	CASSPWGGDYGYTF
-	-	TRBJ1-5	TRBV9	TGTGCCAGCAGCCCAAGTCCTGACAGCCGCAATCAGCCCCAGCATTTT	CASSPSPDSRNQPQHF
-	few	TRBJ2-6	TRBV7-2	TGTGCCAGCAGCTTAGATTCAGGGGTAGCTGGGGCCAACGTCCTGACTTTC	CASSLDSGVAGANVLTF
-	-	TRBJ2-3	TRBV6-5	TGTGCCAGCAGTTACACCACGACAGGCCACACAGATACGCAGTATTTT	CASSYTTTGHTDTQYF
TRBD2	-	TRBJ2-3	TRBV7-3	TGTGCCAGCAGCTTACCGCGGGGTAGCGGGGAACTTGCAGATACGCAGTATTTT	CASSLPRGSGELADTQYF
TRBD1	-	TRBJ1-1	TRBV6-6	TGTGCCAGCAGTTTCGGGGGGGACAGCATTGCTTTCTTT	CASSFGGDSIAFF
-	-	TRBJ1-1	TRBV7-8	TGTGCCAGCAGTTACGACAGCCCGTCGGAAGCTTTCTTT	CASSYDSPSEAFF
TRBD1	few	TRBJ1-1	TRBV7-2	TGTGCCAGCAGCGCCCGACAGGGGTTGAACACTGAAGCTTTCTTT	CASSARQGLNTEAFF
TRBD1	once	TRBJ1-2	TRBV5-5	TGTGCCAGCAGCTTGCCAGGGGGTGATGGCTACACCTTC	CASSLPGGDGYTF
TRBD1	-	TRBJ1-5	TRBV16	TGTGCCAGCAGCCGGGACAGGGAGAGCAATCAGCCCCAGCATTTT	CASSRDRESNQPQHF
TRBD1	-	TRBJ1-1	TRBV19	TGTGCCAGTAGTACAGAACGGAGCGGACAGGGGGGTAGAGCTTTCTTT	CASSTERSGQGGRAFF
-	-	TRBJ1-2	TRBV6-5	TGTGCCACCCAAAGATCAGGGAACTATGGCTACACCTTC	CATQRSGNYGYTF
TRBD1	-	TRBJ2-2	TRBV12-3/TRBV12-4	TGTGCCAGCAGTCGACAGGGGGCCGGGGAGCTGTTTTTT	CASSRQGAGELFF
-	-	TRBJ1-1	TRBV7-9	TGTGCCAGCAGCCCCCTTCAAGAGGAGGCTTTCTTT	CASSPLQEEAFF
TRBD2	-	TRBJ2-3	TRBV3-1/TRBV3-2	TGTGCCAGCAGCCAAGGTGGCGGGGGGGGAGATACGCAGTATTTT	CASSQGGGGGDTQYF
TRBD1	-	TRBJ2-2	TRBV5-4	TGTGCCAGCAGCCCTCCGGGACAGCCACGAACCGGGGAGCTGTTTTTT	CASSPPGQPRTGELFF
-	-	TRBJ1-5	TRBV19	TGTGCCAGTAGTATGGAGCCGGTCCTAGACCCGTATAGCAATCAGCCCCAGCATTTT	CASSMEPVLDPYSNQPQHF
TRBD1	-	TRBJ2-7	TRBV7-6	TGTGCCAGCAGCTTACCGGGACAGGGGAGGGAGCAGTACTTC	CASSLPGQGREQYF
TRBD1	-	TRBJ1-2	TRBV3-1/TRBV3-2	TGTGCCAGCAGCCCGACCACAGGGGGCAGATGGTATGGCTACACCTTC	CASSPTTGGRWYGYTF
-	-	TRBJ2-2	TRBV5-1	TGCGCCAGCAGACCGGGGAACACCGGGGAGCTGTTTTTT	CASRPGNTGELFF